Here is one T cell receptor beta chain with its context. The CDR3 length is 14 residues. The germline CDR1 and CDR2 sequences are SGHTA and FQGNSA. After removal of 5 bases from V and 0 bases from J, the junction contained 3 bases not matched to a gene. This sample is drawn from a study of cytomegalovirus exposure and HLA in healthy donors. The PCR ran on 60 Vbeta and 13 Jbeta primers. In the source study's methods: Roughly 10 million shared chains were among some 80 million unique TCR beta chains counted in a later analysis. Using immunoSEQ multiplex PCR, the repertoire was profiled, and TCRdb retains in-frame clones only, with some absent. The D gene and trimming were derived from the DNA, and the V and J assignments and clone size from that table. This sample has more than 70,000 clones, with around 80% found just once.

The source is a man aged 50 to 59 in good health and CMV-seropositive. The chain links TRBV7-2 to TRBJ2-7; 8 nucleotides match TRBD2. The sequenced sample was PBMCs. The CDR3 nucleotides read TGTGCCAGCAGCGTTAGCGGGAACTCCTACGAGCAGTACTTC. The encoded protein is CASSVSGNSYEQYF.